A single TCR beta chain is shown here with its context. Its cognate antigen is unknown. The data were obtained in a study of cytomegalovirus exposure and HLA in healthy donors. Overall study findings and caveats: Of the V segments, some could not be distinguished, including TRBV6-2 and TRBV6-3, and were excluded. V- and J-gene trimming of TCR beta was linked (in a later analysis) to a missense DCLRE1C variant. Some TCR beta chains (over 150 of them) were listed as cytomegalovirus-associated.

With 60 Vbeta and 13 Jbeta primers, the PCR was carried out. Clones were sequenced by immunoSEQ multiplex PCR, and TCRdb holds only the in-frame ones, with some missing. The sample has 200,000 or so clones, about four fifths seen once. The CDR3 consists of 15 residues. V lost 0 bases to trimming and J lost 9 bases; unmatched junction nucleotides: 10. CDR1 is MGHRA and CDR2 is YSYEKL in the germline V gene. The receptor comes from a boy between 5 and 17 years old in good health and CMV-seronegative. The chain has TRBV4-1 and TRBJ2-5; 7 positions agree with TRBD2. The specimen was PBMCs. This CDR3 is CASSQELGRGGAQYF. The CDR3, as DNA: TGCGCCAGCAGCCAAGAACTTGGGCGTGGGGGGGCCCAGTACTTC.